This note documents a single T cell receptor beta chain sequence. The entry originates in a study of blood T cell repertoires in COVID-19. Turning to the study itself: Donors in the United States, Italy and Spain gave samples during acute or convalescent COVID-19. PBMCs, B-cell-depleted T cells, or T cells were the source of the cDNA or gDNA that made up the material.

Original processing notes: Nucleated cell number was recorded as an estimate derived from reference gene primer amplification. TCRdb's table, derived via immunoSEQ multiplex PCR, lists solely in-frame clones and lacks some. The D gene and trimming were derived from the DNA, and the V and J assignments and clone size from that table. The sample consists of some 270,000 clones, about nine tenths of them appearing once. The clonotype comes from a woman in her sixties who had recovered from COVID-19. Sample: peripheral blood.

The CDR3: CASSIETGTGSDEQYF. Here the CDR3 DNA reads TGTGCCAGCAGCATAGAAACCGGGACAGGGAGCGACGAGCAGTACTTC. The chain has TRBV9 and TRBJ2-7; 9 bases match TRBD1. This CDR3 has 16 amino acids. Trimming took 4 bases from V and 5 from J; bases not matched to a gene: 13. From germline, CDR1 is SGDLS and CDR2 YYNGEE.